Listed here is a single TCR beta chain. The entry originates in a study of blood T cell repertoires in COVID-19. Data came from immunoSEQ multiplex PCR; TCRdb stores just in-frame clones and leaves some out. The top ten hold 7.1% of the sample, which has about 360,000 clones, 70% to 90% seen once. Sequencing used peripheral blood. This clonotype was obtained from a woman in her sixties with COVID-19, enrolled during active disease.

CDR3 residues: CAWTLGISGFTDTQYF. The CDR3 bases are TGTGCCTGGACCCTTGGGATTAGCGGATTCACAGATACGCAGTATTTT. V gene TRBV30 combines with J gene TRBJ2-3; D possibly corresponds to TRBD2 (6 bases). V gave up 4 bases and J gave up 2 bases, with 19 bases separating them. The CDR3 runs to 16 residues. CDR1 is GTSNPN, CDR2 SVGIG, per germline (reference sequence).